The present entry profiles one T cell receptor (beta chain) with its context. A sample-barcoded 5' primer and a J-beta primer mix were used in a second PCR of roughly 7 to 11 cycles. Each CDR3 protein gets one entry after TCRdb re-called the 5' RACE reads with MiXCR. The table shows hundreds of thousands of distinct CDR3 sequences, with 49% occurring only once. The record originates from a study of blood T cells in healthy people across ages. The V gene end was trimmed by 5 bases and the J gene end by 8 bases; junction bases not matched to a gene: 11. CDR1 is SGHTA, CDR2 FQGNSA, per germline. The CDR3 extends over 16 amino acids.

Sequencing input: blood. The sequence derives from a woman aged 55-70 years in good health. The J gene is TRBJ1-4, the V gene TRBV7-2; TRBD1 agrees at 10 bases. The CDR3 loop is CASSVRPGQGYEKLFF. The DNA for the CDR3 is TGTGCCAGCAGCGTACGCCCGGGACAGGGGTACGAAAAACTGTTTTTT.